These 10 T cell receptor beta chains were sequenced from one sample in a study of blood T cell repertoires in COVID-19. TCRdb's table, derived via immunoSEQ multiplex PCR, lists solely in-frame clones and lacks some. The sample consists of about 300,000 clones, 80% to 90% of them appearing once. The sample taken for sequencing was peripheral blood. Every receptor here comes from a man between 18 and 29 years old who had recovered from COVID-19.

This clone is a singleton in its sample. The CDR3 sequence: CASGQRQETQYF. The CDR3 DNA is TGTGCCAGCGGCCAGCGCCAAGAGACCCAGTACTTC. The J gene is TRBJ2-5, the V gene TRBV6-2 or TRBV6-3, with unresolved D. Trimming shortened V by 8 bases and J by 1 base, and 8 bases separated the two germline ends. In germline, CDR1 is MNHEY, CDR2 SVGEGT. This CDR3 has 12 amino acids.

This clone showed up just once. The V and J genes are TRBV2 and TRBJ1-4; D is undetermined. Germline-derived CDR1 and CDR2 are SNHLY and FYNNEI. V was cut by 6 bases and J by 0 bases, with 14 bases left in between. The CDR3 is made up of 16 amino acids. The CDR3 here is CASSGQSEATNEKLFF. Written as DNA, the CDR3 is TGTGCCAGCAGCGGGCAGTCGGAGGCAACTAATGAAAAACTGTTTTTT.

V and J are TRBV6-2 or TRBV6-3 and TRBJ2-7; 10 bases agree with TRBD1. Germline CDR1 is MNHEY and CDR2 is SVGEGT. The CDR3 sequence is 15 residues long. Trimming removed 5 bases from V and 2 bases from J; junction bases left unmatched: 6. The DNA for the CDR3 is TGTGCCAGCAGTCCCTCCGGGACAGGGGCCTACGAGCAGTACTTC. It is translated as CASSPSGTGAYEQYF.

The rearrangement links TRBV5-5 to TRBJ2-5; D not resolved. Trimming took off 1 base at V and 0 bases at J, with 7 bases between the two ends. CDR3 length: 14 amino acids. The germline CDR1 and CDR2 sequences are SGHKS and YYEKEE (reference sequence). The CDR3 here is CASSLMSDQETQYF. The CDR3 DNA is TGTGCCAGCAGCTTGATGTCAGACCAAGAGACCCAGTACTTC.

This clone was picked up one time. The V call is TRBV19, the J call TRBJ1-5; TRBD1 matches at 9 bases. The junction had 12 bases not matched to a gene; V was cut back by 5 bases and J by 7 bases. The CDR3 covers 16 residues. Germline V gene sequence: CDR1 LNHDA, CDR2 SQIVND (reference sequence). DNA for the CDR3: TGTGCCAGTAGTGTTAGGACAGGGGTTCAGGGACAGCCCCAGCATTTT. It is translated as CASSVRTGVQGQPQHF.

The rearrangement links TRBV19 to TRBJ1-2, with TRBD1 matching 8 bases. The ends lost 6 bases at V and 2 bases at J; junction bases unmatched: 11. This CDR3 has 16 amino acids. The germline V gene has CDR1 LNHDA and CDR2 SQIVND (reference sequence). The CDR3 DNA sequence: TGTGCCAGTAGCCTAGCCGGACAGGGCTCCAACTATGGCTACACCTTC. It translates to CASSLAGQGSNYGYTF.

As for this clone: Other DNA sequences in this sample translate to the same CDR3. V gene TRBV27 combines with J gene TRBJ1-1; no definite D call. CDR1 is MNHEY and CDR2 is SMNVEV in the germline V gene (reference sequence). The CDR3 has 13 residues. Trimming took off 3 bases at V and 1 base at J, with 6 bases between the two ends. CDR3 sequence reads: CASSFARNTEAFF. DNA for the CDR3: TGTGCCAGCAGTTTTGCGAGGAACACTGAAGCTTTCTTT.

This clone was found a few times. The gene calls are TRBV18 and TRBJ2-1, with 7 bases identical to TRBD2. The junction had 4 bases not matched to a gene; V was cut back by 3 bases and J by 5 bases. Germline V lookup: CDR1 KGHSH, CDR2 LQKENI. The CDR3 is made up of 14 amino acids. CDR3 bases: TGTGCCAGCTCACCCCGGACTAGTGACAATGAGCAGTTCTTC. This gives the protein CASSPRTSDNEQFF.

Remarks on this clone: Other DNA sequences within the sample encode an identical CDR3. V usage is TRBV18 and J usage is TRBJ1-1; D may be TRBD1 (5 bases). Trimming pared 1 base from V and 5 bases from J, leaving 8 bases between. Per the germline V gene, CDR1 is KGHSH and CDR2 is LQKENI. The CDR3 spans 13 residues. CDR3 amino acids: CASSPLGGTEAFF. The DNA for the CDR3 is TGTGCCAGCTCACCACTCGGGGGGACTGAAGCTTTCTTT. Together with reference TRBV18 and TRBJ1-1, the CDR3 gives the full variable domain: NAGVMQNPRHLVRRRGQEARLRCSPMKGHSHVYWYRQLPEEGLKFMVYLQKENIIDESGMPKERFSAEFPKEGPSILRIQQVVRGDSAAYFCASSPLGGTEAFFGQGTRLTVV.

This chain uses TRBV6-5 with TRBJ1-4; maybe TRBD1 (5 bases). Trimming pared 2 bases from V and 7 bases from J, leaving 17 bases between. Germline CDR1 MNHEY, CDR2 SVGAGI. There are 16 residues in the CDR3. CDR3 amino acids: CASSYLRVTGGEKLFF. Written as DNA, the CDR3 is TGTGCCAGCAGTTACCTCCGGGTAACAGGCGGTGAAAAACTGTTTTTT.